These T cell receptor beta chains were read from a single sample in a study of blood T cell repertoires in COVID-19. Sequenced by immunoSEQ multiplex PCR; TCRdb stores in-frame clones only, minus some. The repertoire holds about 34,000 clones, with 85% to 90% as singletons. Sequences were obtained from peripheral blood. These receptor sequences come from a man between 65 and 80 years old with active COVID-19. Each CDR3 is given with its conserved first and last residue. A D gene is named only where the DNA matches it firmly. Size is omitted from some rows. Given values are once, few, many or a class for expanded clones.

>.|TRBJ1-4|.|TRBV21-1
CASSTPKDRDNEKLFF
TGTGCCAGCAGCACACCCAAAGACAGGGATAATGAAAAACTGTTTTTT
>.|TRBJ2-7|.|TRBV4-3
CASSQEISYEQYF
TGCGCCAGCAGCCAAGAGATCAGTTACGAGCAGTACTTC
>.|TRBJ2-7|TRBD2|TRBV7-2
CASSIGTSDYEQYF
TGTGCCAGCAGCATCGGGACTAGCGACTACGAGCAGTACTTC
>.|TRBJ2-3|.|TRBV7-3
CASSFDRTSTDTQYF
TGTGCCAGCAGCTTCGACAGGACTAGCACAGATACGCAGTATTTT
>.|TRBJ1-6|.|TRBV5-1
CASSRTGQNNSPLHF
TGCGCCAGCAGCCGTACGGGACAAAATAATTCACCCCTCCACTTT
>.|TRBJ1-2|TRBD1|TRBV19
CASSSGTGNDYGYTF
TGTGCCAGTAGTTCCGGGACAGGGAATGACTATGGCTACACCTTC
>once|TRBJ1-1|TRBD1|TRBV6-6
CASSYGGQGATEAFF
TGTGCCAGCAGTTACGGGGGACAGGGTGCCACTGAAGCTTTCTTT
>.|TRBJ2-6|TRBD1|TRBV7-2
CASSFGQGRANVLTF
TGTGCCAGCAGCTTCGGACAGGGCCGGGCCAACGTCCTGACTTTC
>.|TRBJ2-7|.|TRBV12-3/TRBV12-4
CASTTSVPYEQYF
TGTGCCAGCACCACGTCGGTTCCCTACGAGCAGTACTTC
>.|TRBJ2-7|TRBD1|TRBV18
CASSPPSTGGVWYF
TGTGCCAGCTCACCCCCTTCGACAGGGGGAGTGTGGTACTTC
>.|TRBJ2-1|TRBD1|TRBV27
CASSLTGPAYNEQFF
TGTGCCAGCAGTTTGACAGGGCCCGCCTACAATGAGCAGTTCTTC
>.|TRBJ2-3|.|TRBV4-3
CASSLLDSSTDTQYF
TGCGCCAGCAGCCTACTGGACAGCAGCACAGATACGCAGTATTTT
>.|TRBJ2-3|TRBD2|TRBV7-8
CASSKQTSGSPDTQYF
TGTGCCAGCAGCAAACAGACTAGCGGGTCGCCAGATACGCAGTATTTT
>.|TRBJ1-3|.|TRBV19
CASSPTGLSGNTIYF
TGTGCCAGTAGCCCGACAGGCCTCTCTGGAAACACCATATATTTT
>.|TRBJ1-1|.|TRBV7-2
CASSLWLGALNTEAFF
TGTGCCAGCAGCTTATGGCTGGGGGCCCTGAACACTGAAGCTTTCTTT
>.|TRBJ2-7|TRBD2|TRBV3-1/TRBV3-2
CASSQFGWTSFYEQYF
TGTGCCAGCAGCCAATTCGGGTGGACTAGCTTCTACGAGCAGTACTTC
>.|TRBJ2-1|.|TRBV18
CASSPGQGITYNEQFF
TGTGCCAGCTCACCAGGGCAGGGGATTACCTACAATGAGCAGTTCTTC
>.|TRBJ2-3|.|TRBV3-1/TRBV3-2
CASSRSPAPSTDTQYF
TGTGCCAGCAGCCGGTCGCCAGCGCCTAGCACAGATACGCAGTATTTT
>.|TRBJ2-5|TRBD1|TRBV4-2
CASSQSQTGLETQYF
TGTGCCAGCAGCCAATCCCAGACAGGGTTAGAGACCCAGTACTTC
>.|TRBJ1-1|TRBD1|TRBV9
CASSVVPTGVTEAFF
TGTGCCAGCAGCGTAGTGCCGACAGGGGTCACTGAAGCTTTCTTT
>once|TRBJ2-7|TRBD2|TRBV10-2
CASRTSGAYEQYF
TGCGCCAGCCGAACTAGCGGCGCCTACGAGCAGTACTTC
>.|TRBJ1-6|.|TRBV28
CASSLPPTTNSPLHF
TGTGCCAGCAGTTTACCCCCGACAACTAATTCACCCCTCCACTTT
>.|TRBJ1-5|.|TRBV6-2/TRBV6-3
CASSFFRDQPQHF
TGTGCCAGCAGTTTTTTCAGGGATCAGCCCCAGCATTTT
>.|TRBJ2-7|TRBD2|TRBV5-4
CASSWGREVSYEQYF
TGTGCCAGCAGCTGGGGGCGGGAGGTCTCCTACGAGCAGTACTTC
>.|TRBJ2-7|.|TRBV28
CASSSGSSVSYEQYF
TGTGCCAGCAGTTCCGGGAGTAGCGTTTCCTACGAGCAGTACTTC
>.|TRBJ2-5|TRBD2|TRBV2
CASSAGLSKETQYF
TGTGCCAGCAGCGCGGGACTAAGTAAAGAGACCCAGTACTTC
>few|TRBJ1-6|.|TRBV15
CATSRDSSPLHF
TGTGCCACCAGCAGAGATAGTTCACCCCTCCACTTT
>.|TRBJ2-3|TRBD2|TRBV28
CATETSGPLTDTQYF
TGTGCCACCGAGACTAGCGGGCCGCTCACAGATACGCAGTATTTT
>.|TRBJ2-1|.|TRBV20-1
CSARDGSGEFF
TGCAGTGCTAGGGACGGGAGTGGTGAGTTCTTC
>.|TRBJ2-5|TRBD2|TRBV6-6
CASSPNPGTRNQETQYF
TGTGCCAGCAGTCCGAATCCCGGGACTAGAAACCAAGAGACCCAGTACTTC
>.|TRBJ1-4|.|TRBV9
CASSVTGHSEKLFF
TGTGCCAGCAGCGTAACAGGCCATAGTGAAAAACTGTTTTTT
>.|TRBJ2-1|.|TRBV28
CASTQAGDRGNEQFF
TGTGCCAGCACTCAGGCAGGGGATAGGGGCAATGAGCAGTTCTTC
>.|TRBJ1-1|TRBD1|TRBV30
CAWSLRTGATEAFF
TGTGCCTGGAGTCTTCGGACAGGGGCCACTGAAGCTTTCTTT
>.|TRBJ2-2|TRBD2|TRBV2
CASSVGREGTGELFF
TGTGCCAGCAGTGTCGGGAGGGAGGGCACCGGGGAGCTGTTTTTT
>.|TRBJ1-1|.|TRBV9
CASSPDSNTEAFF
TGTGCCAGCAGCCCCGACAGCAACACTGAAGCTTTCTTT
>.|TRBJ2-7|TRBD2|TRBV12-3/TRBV12-4
CASSFTSGYEQYF
TGTGCCAGCAGTTTTACTAGCGGCTACGAGCAGTACTTC
>.|TRBJ2-1|TRBD2|TRBV29-1
CSVEEATSGSYNEQFF
TGCAGCGTTGAAGAGGCTACTAGCGGGAGTTACAATGAGCAGTTCTTC
>few|TRBJ2-3|.|TRBV19
CASSGVGPTDTQYF
TGTGCCAGTAGCGGAGTCGGTCCCACAGATACGCAGTATTTT
>.|TRBJ2-2|.|TRBV19
CASSKQGGNTGELFF
TGTGCCAGTAGTAAACAGGGCGGGAACACCGGGGAGCTGTTTTTT
>once|TRBJ2-7|.|TRBV27
CASRLSGAYEQYF
TGTGCCAGCAGACTGTCAGGGGCCTACGAGCAGTACTTC
>.|TRBJ2-5|TRBD1|TRBV5-1
CASSLDRGDTQYF
TGCGCCAGCAGCTTGGACAGGGGGGACACCCAGTACTTC
>.|TRBJ2-7|.|TRBV7-9
CASSQGASGSYEQYF
TGTGCCAGCAGCCAGGGGGCTAGCGGCTCCTACGAGCAGTACTTC
>.|TRBJ2-5|.|TRBV3-1/TRBV3-2
CASSQREVETQYF
TGTGCCAGCAGCCAGCGAGAGGTGGAGACCCAGTACTTC
>.|TRBJ1-1|TRBD1|TRBV29-1
CSVGKGQSMNTEAFF
TGCAGCGTCGGCAAGGGACAGAGTATGAACACTGAAGCTTTCTTT
>.|TRBJ2-7|.|TRBV7-9
CASSSLSYEQYF
TGTGCCAGCAGCTCCCTCAGCTACGAGCAGTACTTC
>.|TRBJ2-1|.|TRBV4-3
CASSQGRAIEQFF
TGCGCCAGCAGCCAAGGTCGCGCCATTGAGCAGTTCTTC
>.|TRBJ2-5|.|TRBV7-2
CASSLAQTGRETQYF
TGTGCCAGCAGCTTAGCGCAAACAGGGAGAGAGACCCAGTACTTC
>.|TRBJ2-1|.|TRBV9
CASSVGGLEEQFF
TGTGCCAGCAGCGTAGGGGGGCTGGAGGAGCAGTTCTTC
>.|TRBJ1-1|.|TRBV25-1
CASSYQGTGLFF
TGTGCCAGCAGTTACCAGGGGACGGGTCTTTTCTTT
>.|TRBJ2-1|TRBD2|TRBV6-2/TRBV6-3
CASRYMSGRGPNEQFF
TGTGCCAGCCGTTATATGAGCGGGAGAGGACCCAATGAGCAGTTCTTC
>.|TRBJ2-1|TRBD2|TRBV28
CASSPPTRTSGYNEQFF
TGTGCCAGCTCACCCCCGACCCGGACTAGCGGCTACAATGAGCAGTTCTTC